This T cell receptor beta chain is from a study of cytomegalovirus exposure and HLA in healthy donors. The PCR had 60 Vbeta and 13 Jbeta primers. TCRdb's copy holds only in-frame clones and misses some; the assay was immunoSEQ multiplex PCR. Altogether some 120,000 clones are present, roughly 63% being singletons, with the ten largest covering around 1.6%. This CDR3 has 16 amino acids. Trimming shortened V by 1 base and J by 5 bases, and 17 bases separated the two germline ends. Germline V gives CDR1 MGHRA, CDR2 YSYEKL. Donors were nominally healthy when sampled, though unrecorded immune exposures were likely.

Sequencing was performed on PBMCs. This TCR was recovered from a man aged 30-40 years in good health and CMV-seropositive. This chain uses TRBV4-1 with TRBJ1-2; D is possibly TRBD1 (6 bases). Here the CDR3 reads CASSQGTQGYGYGYTF. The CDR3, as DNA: TGCGCCAGCAGCCAAGGGACACAGGGTTACGGGTATGGCTACACCTTC.